The next 14 T cell receptor beta chains were all read from a single sample in a study of type 1 regulatory T cells. Overall study findings and caveats: Compared with non-type 1 regulatory T cells, type 1 regulatory T cells showed a more restricted TCR repertoire.

These receptors' targets are unknown. MiXCR was run by TCRdb on the reads, yielding one entry per CDR3 protein. Of tens of thousands of distinct CDR3 sequences in the sample, around 20% were seen once. Sequencing was carried out using cultured type 1 regulatory T (Tr1) cells, either the whole culture or a sorted fraction (not recorded which). The receptors here all came from a human donor in good health.

Concerning this clonotype itself: A read error may produce the germline difference seen at one junction end. The V gene is TRBV6-5, the J gene TRBJ2-5; D gene ambiguous. The CDR3 runs to 11 residues. Germline-derived CDR1 and CDR2 are MNHEY and SVGAGI. This CDR3 reads CAISQQEIQYF. CDR3 bases: TGTGCCATCAGCCAGCAAGAGATCCAGTACTTC.

This clonotype was counted only a few times. This rearrangement joins TRBV27 to TRBJ2-1, with TRBD2 matching 11 bases. The CDR3 is 17 residues long. The V gene's germline CDR1 is MNHEY and CDR2 SMNVEV (reference sequence). Trimming took 2 bases from V and 4 from J; bases not matched to a gene: 7. In DNA form, the CDR3 reads TGTGCCAGCAGTTTAAAGCCCCTAGCGGGAGGATACAATGAGCAGTTCTTC. It specifies CASSLKPLAGGYNEQFF.

The chain carries TRBV12-3 or TRBV12-4 and TRBJ2-5; 10 nucleotides align to TRBD2. There are 16 residues in the CDR3. The trim removed 2 bases at V and 1 base at J, leaving 4 bases unmatched. In DNA form, the CDR3 reads TGTGCCAGCAGTTTAATAGCGGGAGGTACCCAAGAGACCCAGTACTTC. Amino acid sequence: CASSLIAGGTQETQYF.

The V gene is TRBV7-2, the J gene TRBJ2-7, with 9 bases identical to TRBD1. This CDR3 comprises 15 residues. Trimming at V came to 6 bases and at J to 2 bases, leaving 8 bases not matched to a gene. Germline V gene lookup returns CDR1 SGHTA and CDR2 FQGNSA. CDR3 in amino acids: CASRQNRGHPYEQYF. DNA of the CDR3: TGTGCCAGCAGACAAAACAGGGGGCATCCCTACGAGCAGTACTTC.

CDR3 loop: CASSDPAASTDTQYF. The CDR3 DNA reads as TGTGCCAGCAGTGATCCAGCGGCCAGCACAGATACGCAGTATTTT. V is TRBV2 and J is TRBJ2-3, with TRBD2 as a possible D gene (5 bases). The V end was cut by 3 bases, the J end by 0 bases, with 10 bases between. This CDR3 contains 15 residues. Germline assignment: CDR1 SNHLY and CDR2 FYNNEI.

This clonotype was detected only a few times. The J gene is TRBJ2-3, the V gene TRBV10-3; TRBD2 aligns across 7 bases. Germline values: CDR1 ENHRY, CDR2 SYGVKD. This CDR3 is 14 amino acids long. J was trimmed by 4 bases and V by 4 bases; bases with no gene match: 5. This CDR3 reads CAISGGGSPDTQYF. The DNA of the CDR3 is TGTGCCATCAGTGGAGGCGGGAGCCCAGATACGCAGTATTTT.

The J gene is TRBJ2-3, the V gene TRBV20-1; D is perhaps TRBD2 (6 bases). The germline V gene has CDR1 DFQATT and CDR2 SNEGSKA (reference sequence). V was trimmed by 5 bases and J by 7 bases, leaving 19 bases between them. CDR3 length: 14 residues. The CDR3 nucleotides read TGCAGTGCTCCACCCGGGGGAGTAAGATATACGCAGTATTTT. The encoded protein is CSAPPGGVRYTQYF.

The chain couples TRBV7-6 to TRBJ2-5, with 8 positions matching TRBD2. V shed 0 bases and J 4 bases; nucleotides not matched to a gene: 10. This CDR3 is built from 17 residues. Looked up from germline, CDR1 is SGHVS and CDR2 is FNYEAQ. For the CDR3, the DNA is TGTGCCAGCAGCTTAGCATCAGCGGGACTAGTAAGAGAGACCCAGTACTTC. Protein sequence: CASSLASAGLVRETQYF.

This clonotype was counted a few times. An end of the junction differs from the germline gene, which may be a read error. The genes are TRBV7-2 and TRBJ1-1; no definite D call. The CDR3 is made up of 14 amino acids. From germline, CDR1 is SGHTA and CDR2 FQGNSA. The CDR3 DNA is TGTGCCAGCGGCTTAATCAGTCAGAACACTGAAGCTTTCTTT. Its translation is CASGLISQNTEAFF.

This clonotype was detected only a few times. The chain links TRBV5-1 to TRBJ2-2, with 9 bases aligning to TRBD2. The CDR3 has 16 residues. Germline CDR1 is SGHRS and CDR2 is YFSETQ. V lost 0 bases to trimming and J lost 7 bases; unmatched junction nucleotides: 7. Written as DNA, the CDR3 is TGCGCCAGCAGCTTGGACAGCGGGGGGTTTAGCGGGGAGCTGTTTTTT. The encoded protein is CASSLDSGGFSGELFF.

This clonotype was seen a few times. The chain recombines TRBV5-1 with TRBJ1-4; 10 nucleotides agree with TRBD1. J was trimmed by 6 bases and V by 4 bases; bases with no gene match: 3. Germline V CDR1 and CDR2: SGHRS, YFSETQ. The CDR3 covers 14 residues. CDR3 region: CASSAGQGHEKLFF. In nucleotides, the CDR3 is TGCGCCAGCAGCGCGGGACAGGGGCATGAAAAACTGTTTTTT.

On this clonotype itself: A far bigger clonotype differs at one base, so this is likely a read error. The genes are TRBV11-3 and TRBJ2-5; D perhaps matches TRBD1 (6 bases). The V end was cut by 4 bases, the J end by 4 bases, with 7 bases between. This CDR3 region has 12 residues. Germline-derived CDR1 and CDR2 are SGHNT and YENEEA. The CDR3 reads CASSSDRETQYF. The CDR3 bases are TGTGCCAGCAGCTCGGACAGAGAGACCCAGTACTTC.

This clonotype was found a few times. Only one base separates this from a far larger clonotype, so it likely reflects a read error. The rearrangement links TRBV5-6 to TRBJ2-1; D call uncertain. In germline, CDR1 is SGHDT, CDR2 YYEEEE. The length of the CDR3 is 12 residues. V lost 2 bases to trimming and J lost 6 bases, with 6 bases between them. CDR3 DNA sequence: TGTGCCAGCAGCTTTGACGTCAATGAGCAGTTCTTC. Encoded protein: CASSFDVNEQFF.

This clonotype was seen a handful of times. The CDR3 coding sequence is TGTGCCAGCAGTTTTGAGTGGAAGGAGACCCAGTACTTC. Residues: CASSFEWKETQYF. The chain carries TRBV12-3 or TRBV12-4 and TRBJ2-5; D gene unclear. There are 13 residues in the CDR3. V shed 3 bases and J shed 5 bases, with 10 bases lying between them.